Shown below are 32 T cell receptor beta chains from a single sample sequenced in a study of T cells in Graves' hyperthyroidism and ophthalmopathy. RNA transcripts provided the source from which TCR beta CDR3 regions were amplified. Carried out on the TCR CDR3, a first-round RT-PCR used the HTBI primer set. TCRdb recomputed calls from the multiplex PCR reads with MiXCR, one row per CDR3 protein. This sample yields roughly 570,000 distinct CDR3 sequences, of which roughly 50% are seen a single time; roughly 7.7% belongs to the top ten. The sequenced sample consisted of peripheral blood or thyroid tissue (not recorded which). Receptors were obtained from a woman in her late teens or twenties with Graves' hyperthyroidism.

This clonotype was found once. A much larger clone sits a single nucleotide away, making a read error possible. The V gene is TRBV6-2 or TRBV6-3, the J gene TRBJ1-2; perhaps TRBD1 as D (6 bases). Germline-derived CDR1 and CDR2 are MNHEY and SVGEGT. This CDR3 comprises 15 residues. CDR3: CASRRQVGANYSYTF. The CDR3, as DNA: TGTGCCAGCAGGAGACAGGTCGGAGCTAACTATAGCTACACCTTC.

The chain is built from TRBV2 and TRBJ1-4; D is ambiguous. The germline V and J ends were trimmed by 4 bases and 10 bases, with 10 bases remaining between them. CDR3 length: 12 residues. CDR1 and CDR2 from the germline V gene are SNHLY and FYNNEI. CDR3 in DNA: TGTGCCAGCAGTGGTGTTTGGCTAAAACTGTTTTTT. Translation gives CASSGVWLKLFF.

At least ten counts were recorded for this clonotype. The chain has TRBV20-1 and TRBJ2-7, with D unresolved. With 6 bases removed from V and 5 bases from J, the gap between germline ends came to 8 bases. The length of the CDR3 is 10 residues. Germline V gives CDR1 DFQATT, CDR2 SNEGSKA (reference sequence). The CDR3: CSAGPDEQYF. The CDR3 DNA reads TGCAGTGCAGGACCAGACGAGCAGTACTTC.

A single count supports this clonotype. CDR3 nucleotide sequence: TGTGCCACCAGTGATCTTGACTGGGACACCGGGGAGCTGTTTTTT. This gives the protein CATSDLDWDTGELFF. This chain uses TRBV24-1 with TRBJ2-2; D is ambiguous. Germline V gene data show CDR1 as KGHDR and CDR2 as SFDVKD. The V end was cut by 3 bases, the J end by 3 bases, with 10 bases between. The CDR3 is 15 residues long.

V usage is TRBV7-6 and J usage is TRBJ2-7; perhaps TRBD1 as D (7 bases). The V gene's germline CDR1 is SGHVS and CDR2 FNYEAQ. The CDR3 covers 15 residues. In nucleotides, the CDR3 is TGTGCTAGAGATCAGGGGGGACCCTCGCGGTACGAGCAGTACTTC. Its translation is CARDQGGPSRYEQYF. Supplemented by reference TRBV7-6 and TRBJ2-7, the full variable domain reads GAGVSQSPRYKVTKRGQDVALRCDPISGHVSLYWYRQALGQGPEFLTYFNYEAQQDKSGLPNDRFSAERPEGSISTLTIQRTEQRDSAMYRCARDQGGPSRYEQYFGPGTRLTVT.

This clonotype was counted at least ten times. The CDR3 region has the DNA TGTGCCAGCAGCGCGAATTTGGTAGAGACCCAGTACTTC. Residues: CASSANLVETQYF. The J gene is TRBJ2-5, the V gene TRBV7-3, with unresolved D. From germline, CDR1 is SGHTA and CDR2 FQGTGA. This CDR3 comprises 13 residues. V shed 5 bases and J shed 4 bases, with 11 bases lying between them.

The chain employs TRBV29-1 and TRBJ2-5; D call uncertain. The CDR3 has 15 residues. V was shortened by 4 bases and J by 1 base, with 16 bases between the two germline ends. Per the germline V gene, CDR1 is SQVTM and CDR2 is ANQGSEA. CDR3: CSVGTSSSIQETQYF. CDR3 DNA sequence: TGCAGCGTTGGGACCTCATCAAGCATCCAAGAGACCCAGTACTTC. The variable domain in full, completed from reference TRBV29-1 and TRBJ2-5, reads SAVISQKPSRDICQRGTSLTIQCQVDSQVTMMFWYRQQPGQSLTLIATANQGSEATYESGFVIDKFPISRPNLTFSTLTVSNMSPEDSSIYLCSVGTSSSIQETQYFGPGTRLLVL.

This clonotype was counted at least ten times. This chain connects TRBV20-1 to TRBJ2-7, with TRBD1 matching over 9 bases. The CDR3 runs 15 residues. Trimming took 0 bases from V and 2 from J; bases not matched to a gene: 5. Looked up from germline, CDR1 is DFQATT and CDR2 is SNEGSKA (reference sequence). CDR3 sequence: CSARDNRDRAYEQYF. In nucleotides, the CDR3 is TGCAGTGCTAGAGATAACCGGGACAGGGCCTACGAGCAGTACTTC.

This clonotype was counted ten times or more. This sequence joins TRBV19 and TRBJ1-1, with D perhaps TRBD1 (6 bases). Trimming left V 7 bases short and J 1 base short, with 10 bases between. Germline V lookup: CDR1 LNHDA, CDR2 SQIVND (reference sequence). The CDR3 consists of 13 residues. This CDR3 is CASTADRNTEAFF. In nucleotides, the CDR3 is TGTGCCAGTACCGCGGACAGGAACACTGAAGCTTTCTTT.

The V and J genes are TRBV7-9 and TRBJ2-7; D possibly corresponds to TRBD1 (5 bases). The germline gives CDR1 SEHNR, CDR2 FQNEAQ (reference sequence). The CDR3 is made up of 13 amino acids. V lost 2 bases, J lost 7 bases, and 12 bases lay in between. CDR3 DNA sequence: TGTGCCAGCAGCTTACGTGGGGCCAATGAGCAGTACTTC. Translation: CASSLRGANEQYF. The full variable domain, with the rest looked up from reference TRBV7-9 and TRBJ2-7, is DTGVSQNPRHKITKRGQNVTFRCDPISEHNRLYWYRQTLGQGPEFLTYFQNEAQLEKSRLLSDRFSAERPKGSFSTLEIQRTEQGDSAMYLCASSLRGANEQYFGPGTRLTVT.

The chain is built from TRBV19 and TRBJ1-5; D might be TRBD1 (5 bases). The germline V gene has CDR1 LNHDA and CDR2 SQIVND (reference sequence). Trimming stripped 3 bases from V and 2 bases from J, with 20 bases between. This CDR3 contains 18 residues. The CDR3 protein is CASSMRGPAGSRNQPQHF. The CDR3 nucleotides read TGTGCCAGTAGTATGCGAGGCCCCGCAGGGTCTCGCAATCAGCCCCAGCATTTT.

This clonotype came up many times. The chain uses TRBV20-1 and TRBJ2-7; TRBD1 agrees at 7 bases. The CDR3 totals 11 residues. Germline values: CDR1 DFQATT, CDR2 SNEGSKA (reference sequence). After removal of 6 bases from V and 4 bases from J, the junction contained 3 bases not matched to a gene. The CDR3 DNA sequence: TGCAGTGCAAGACAGGGTTACGAGCAGTACTTC. Amino acid sequence: CSARQGYEQYF.

This clonotype was observed at least ten times. The V call is TRBV9, the J call TRBJ2-7, with a weak D call TRBD1 (6 bases). The V end was cut by 2 bases, the J end by 3 bases, with 12 bases between. The CDR3 totals 14 residues. Germline V lookup: CDR1 SGDLS, CDR2 YYNGEE. In DNA, the CDR3 is TGTGCCAGCAGCGTGGATGGGGGCGTCTACGAGCAGTACTTC. Translated, it gives CASSVDGGVYEQYF.

With regard to this clonotype: A much more abundant neighbour one base away suggests this may be a read error. The chain employs TRBV14 and TRBJ1-4, with D unclear. The CDR3 runs to 14 residues. Germline CDR1 SGHDN, CDR2 FVKESK. Trimming shortened V by 8 bases and J by 5 bases, and 15 bases separated the two germline ends. The CDR3 loop is CASGRYIKNEKLFF. The DNA for the CDR3 is TGTGCCAGCGGCCGTTACATTAAAAATGAAAAACTGTTTTTT. Based on the CDR3 plus reference TRBV14 and TRBJ1-4, the full variable domain is EAGVTQFPSHSVIEKGQTVTLRCDPISGHDNLYWYRRVMGKEIKFLLHFVKESKQDESGMPNNRFLAERTGGTYSTLKVQPAELEDSGVYFCASGRYIKNEKLFFGSGTQLSVL.

The chain carries TRBV25-1 and TRBJ1-2; D gene unclear. V was clipped by 1 base and J by 4 bases, with 13 bases between them. The CDR3 runs to 15 residues. In germline, CDR1 is MGHDK, CDR2 SYGVNS. CDR3 amino acids: CASSELDPASYGYTF. In DNA form, the CDR3 reads TGTGCCAGCAGTGAATTAGACCCGGCTAGCTATGGCTACACCTTC.

The chain has TRBV7-9 and TRBJ2-2; 7 bases line up with TRBD2. The junction had 12 bases not matched to a gene; V was cut back by 5 bases and J by 6 bases. The germline gives CDR1 SEHNR, CDR2 FQNEAQ (reference sequence). The CDR3 spans 16 residues. The CDR3 DNA follows: TGTGCCAGCAGCCCGGGGGGACCCCAGGGTCCCGGGGAGCTGTTTTTT. Its translation is CASSPGGPQGPGELFF.

This clonotype was seen repeatedly, ten times or more. The rearrangement uses TRBV11-1 and TRBJ1-1; D unresolved. Germline assignment: CDR1 SGHAT and CDR2 FQDESV (reference sequence). There are 13 residues in the CDR3. Trimming stripped 4 bases from V and 3 bases from J, with 9 bases between. CDR3 protein: CASSSDLDTEAFF. The CDR3 DNA reads TGTGCCAGCAGCTCAGACTTGGACACTGAAGCTTTCTTT.

This clonotype has a handful of counts. The chain combines TRBV2 with TRBJ2-1; 7 positions match TRBD2. Per the germline V gene, CDR1 is SNHLY and CDR2 is FYNNEI. The CDR3 is made up of 15 amino acids. The V and J ends lost 5 bases and 4 bases, in that order; junction bases with no gene match: 8. The CDR3 DNA reads TGTGCCAGCAGTTTAGCGGGCGAACGTTACAATGAGCAGTTCTTC. Translation gives CASSLAGERYNEQFF. Combining the CDR3 with reference TRBV2 and TRBJ2-1 gives the whole variable domain EPEVTQTPSHQVTQMGQEVILRCVPISNHLYFYWYRQILGQKVEFLVSFYNNEISEKSEIFDDQFSVERPDGSNFTLKIRSTKLEDSAMYFCASSLAGERYNEQFFGPGTRLTVL.

The chain joins TRBV6-5 to TRBJ1-2; possible D gene TRBD1, 6 bases. The CDR3 consists of 14 residues. The V end was cut by 6 bases, the J end by 4 bases, with 15 bases between. CDR1 MNHEY and CDR2 SVGAGI come from the germline V gene. The CDR3 region is CASSYGDTGYGYTF. The CDR3, as DNA: TGTGCCAGCAGCTACGGGGACACTGGCTATGGCTACACCTTC.

With regard to this clonotype: This may be a read error, as it is one base from a much larger clone. Since the CDR3 does not end with the conserved phenylalanine or tryptophan, this likely comes from a read error. V and J are TRBV2 and TRBJ1-5; tentatively, D is TRBD1 (5 bases). The CDR3 sequence is 15 residues long. Trimming shortened V by 6 bases and J by 4 bases, and 16 bases separated the two germline ends. Germline V gene sequence: CDR1 SNHLY, CDR2 FYNNEI. CDR3 nucleotide sequence: TGTGCCAGCAGCTTAGATCGGGGGGGGAATCAGCCCCAGCATTCT. Its protein is CASSLDRGGNQPQHS.

In its sample, this clonotype was seen once. The chain recombines TRBV2 with TRBJ2-5; D unclear. The last part of the DNA fits TRBJ2-4 better; the J call may be wrong. Germline values: CDR1 SNHLY, CDR2 FYNNEI. The CDR3 loop spans 12 amino acids. The CDR3 DNA reads as TGTGCCAGCGGGCTAGCCAAAAACATTCAGTACTTC. Amino acid sequence: CASGLAKNIQYF.

The chain recombines TRBV10-3 with TRBJ1-1; D might be TRBD1 (5 bases). This CDR3 spans 13 amino acids. With 7 bases removed from V and 8 bases from J, the gap between germline ends came to 17 bases. CDR1 and CDR2 from the germline V gene are ENHRY and SYGVKD. CDR3 DNA: TGTGCCATCAATAGGGACCATCAGGCAGAAGCTTTCTTT. Amino acids: CAINRDHQAEAFF.

This clonotype occurred many times. This sequence joins TRBV29-1 and TRBJ2-2, with D perhaps given as TRBD1 or TRBD2 (5 bases each). From germline, CDR1 is SQVTM and CDR2 ANQGSEA. The CDR3 runs to 12 residues. The V gene lost 3 bases and the J gene lost 6 bases, with 8 bases spanning the gap. CDR3 in amino acids: CSVERGSGELFF. DNA of the CDR3: TGCAGCGTTGAGAGGGGATCCGGGGAGCTGTTTTTT.

This clonotype was picked up one time. At one boundary the junction diverges from the germline segment, which might be a read error. The gene calls are TRBV7-2 and TRBJ2-7; 7 bases are a match to TRBD2. The CDR3 runs to 13 residues. The germline gives CDR1 SGHTA, CDR2 FQGNSA. DNA of the CDR3: TGCGCCAGCAGCCAAGGGGAGGCGGGAGAGGAGTACTTC. Translation gives CASSQGEAGEEYF.

This clonotype was seen at least ten times. The gene calls are TRBV11-2 and TRBJ1-5, with D tentatively TRBD1 (5 bases). The germline V gene has CDR1 SGHAT and CDR2 FQNNGV. Trimming took off 3 bases at V and 4 bases at J, with 19 bases between the two ends. This CDR3 spans 17 amino acids. CDR3 in DNA: TGTGCCAGCAGCTTCCCGGGACGGGGAGGTTGGAATCAGCCCCAGCATTTT. Encoded protein: CASSFPGRGGWNQPQHF. Combining the CDR3 with reference TRBV11-2 and TRBJ1-5 gives the whole variable domain EAGVAQSPRYKIIEKRQSVAFWCNPISGHATLYWYQQILGQGPKLLIQFQNNGVVDDSQLPKDRFSAERLKGVDSTLKIQPAKLEDSAVYLCASSFPGRGGWNQPQHFGDGTRLSIL.

This clonotype was seen repeatedly, ten times or more. V usage is TRBV7-2 and J usage is TRBJ1-4; D possibly corresponds to TRBD1 (5 bases). This CDR3 comprises 15 residues. Trimming removed 2 bases at V and 5 bases at J, with 12 bases between. In germline, CDR1 is SGHTA, CDR2 FQGNSA. CDR3 residues: CASSLLRGHNEKLFF. The CDR3 DNA is TGTGCCAGCAGCTTACTTCGGGGCCACAATGAAAAACTGTTTTTT.

About this clonotype: A read error is possible here, since a much larger clone lies one base away. This chain links TRBV7-2 with TRBJ1-1; TRBD1 is a possible D gene (6 bases). The CDR3 totals 15 residues. In germline, CDR1 is SGHTA, CDR2 FQGNSA. The CDR3 DNA sequence: TGTGCCAGCAGTTTAGGGGGACTTTCTAACACTGAAGCTTTCTTT. Translation: CASSLGGLSNTEAFF. Using reference TRBV7-2 and TRBJ1-1 for the parts outside the CDR3, the full variable domain is GAGVSQSPSNKVTEKGKDVELRCDPISGHTALYWYRQSLGQGLEFLIYFQGNSAPDKSGLPSDRFSAERTGGSVSTLTIQRTQQEDSAVYLCASSLGGLSNTEAFFGQGTRLTVV.

This clonotype was recorded at least ten times. The J gene is TRBJ2-7, the V gene TRBV2; D gene uncertain. Germline loops: CDR1 SNHLY, CDR2 FYNNEI. This CDR3 contains 12 residues. With 4 bases removed from V and 4 bases from J, the gap between germline ends came to 8 bases. In DNA, the CDR3 is TGTGCCAGCAGTGGGGAAACTTACGAGCAGTACTTC. Its translation is CASSGETYEQYF.

Points on this clonotype: A much bigger clone sits one base away, suggesting this may be a read error. The rearrangement uses TRBV12-3 or TRBV12-4 and TRBJ2-6; maybe TRBD2 (7 bases). The CDR3 is 16 amino acids. CDR3 DNA: TGTGCCAGCAGTTACTCGGGGGTTGCGGGGGCCAACGCCCTGACTTTC. Amino acid sequence: CASSYSGVAGANALTF.

To note about this clonotype: An end of the junction does not agree with germline; a read error may underlie this. This chain uses TRBV7-2 with TRBJ2-7, with a tentative D call TRBD2 (5 bases). This CDR3 is 15 amino acids long. In germline, CDR1 is SGHTA, CDR2 FQGNSA. CDR3 sequence reads: CASSQGKNTGDEQYF. The CDR3 nucleotides are TGCGCCAGCAGCCAAGGCAAGAACACCGGGGACGAGCAGTACTTC.

Only a few counts were recorded for this clonotype. CDR3 nucleotides: TGTGCCAGCGGGGGACAGACCCAGTACTTC. Its translation: CASGGQTQYF. The chain combines TRBV12-3 or TRBV12-4 with TRBJ2-5; D could derive from TRBD1 or TRBD2 (5 bases each). The CDR3 is made up of 10 amino acids. V was clipped by 8 bases and J by 6 bases, with 7 bases between them.

The chain links TRBV7-9 to TRBJ1-2; 7 bases map to TRBD1. Germline trimming cut 5 bases from V and 8 bases from J; bases unmatched to any gene: 8. This CDR3 contains 13 residues. Germline loops: CDR1 SEHNR, CDR2 FQNEAQ (reference sequence). CDR3 nucleotides: TGTGCCAGCAGCCACGACAGGGATCGGGGCTACACCTTC. It yields the protein CASSHDRDRGYTF. Drawing the rest from reference TRBV7-9 and TRBJ1-2, the complete variable domain is DTGVSQNPRHKITKRGQNVTFRCDPISEHNRLYWYRQTLGQGPEFLTYFQNEAQLEKSRLLSDRFSAERPKGSFSTLEIQRTEQGDSAMYLCASSHDRDRGYTFGSGTRLTVV.